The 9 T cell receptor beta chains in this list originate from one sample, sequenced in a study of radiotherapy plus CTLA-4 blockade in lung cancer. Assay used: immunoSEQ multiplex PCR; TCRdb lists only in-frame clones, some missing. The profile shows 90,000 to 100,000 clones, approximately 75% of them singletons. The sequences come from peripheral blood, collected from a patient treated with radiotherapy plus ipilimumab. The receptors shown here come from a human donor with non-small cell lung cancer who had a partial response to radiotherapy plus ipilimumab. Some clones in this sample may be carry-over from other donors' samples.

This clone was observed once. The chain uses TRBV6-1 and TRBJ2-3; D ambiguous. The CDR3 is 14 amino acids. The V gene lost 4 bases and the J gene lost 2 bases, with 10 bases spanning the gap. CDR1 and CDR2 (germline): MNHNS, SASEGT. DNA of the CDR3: TGTGCCAGCAGTGGTCAAGCGTTCACAGATACGCAGTATTTT. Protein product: CASSGQAFTDTQYF.

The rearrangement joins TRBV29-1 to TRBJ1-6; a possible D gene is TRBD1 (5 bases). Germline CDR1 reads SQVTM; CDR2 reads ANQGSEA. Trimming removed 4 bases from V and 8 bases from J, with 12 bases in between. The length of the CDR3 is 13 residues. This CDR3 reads CSVASDSDSPLHF. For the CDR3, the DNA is TGCAGCGTTGCAAGTGACAGCGATTCACCCCTCCACTTT.

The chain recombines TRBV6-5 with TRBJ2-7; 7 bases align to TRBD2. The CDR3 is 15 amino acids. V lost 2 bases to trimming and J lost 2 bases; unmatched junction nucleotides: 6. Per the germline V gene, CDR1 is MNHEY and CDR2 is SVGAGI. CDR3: CASSYGSSGTYEQYF. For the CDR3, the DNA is TGTGCCAGCAGTTACGGGTCTAGCGGAACCTACGAGCAGTACTTC.

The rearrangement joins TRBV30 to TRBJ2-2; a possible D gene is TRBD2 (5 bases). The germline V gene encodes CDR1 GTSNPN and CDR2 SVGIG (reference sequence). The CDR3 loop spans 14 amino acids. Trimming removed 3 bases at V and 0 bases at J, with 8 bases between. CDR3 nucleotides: TGTGCCTGGAGCGGGGTCTCGAACACCGGGGAGCTGTTTTTT. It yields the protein CAWSGVSNTGELFF.

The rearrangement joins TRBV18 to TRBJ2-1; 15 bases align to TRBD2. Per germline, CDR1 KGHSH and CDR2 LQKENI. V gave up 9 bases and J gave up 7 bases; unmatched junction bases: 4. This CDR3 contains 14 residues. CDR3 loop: CASRTSGRENEQFF. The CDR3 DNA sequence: TGTGCCAGTCGGACTAGCGGGAGGGAAAATGAGCAGTTCTTC. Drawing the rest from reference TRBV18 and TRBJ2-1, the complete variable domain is NAGVMQNPRHLVRRRGQEARLRCSPMKGHSHVYWYRQLPEEGLKFMVYLQKENIIDESGMPKERFSAEFPKEGPSILRIQQVVRGDSAAYFCASRTSGRENEQFFGPGTRLTVL.

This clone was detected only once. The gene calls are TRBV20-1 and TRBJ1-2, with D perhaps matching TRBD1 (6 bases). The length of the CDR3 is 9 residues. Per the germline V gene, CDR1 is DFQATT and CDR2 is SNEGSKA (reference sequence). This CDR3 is CRGQPGYTF. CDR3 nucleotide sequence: TGCAGAGGACAGCCTGGCTACACCTTC.

CDR3 region: CASSWVASGTDTQYF. CDR3 in DNA: TGTGCCAGCAGCTGGGTAGCGTCCGGCACAGATACGCAGTATTTT. The chain joins TRBV7-2 to TRBJ2-3; D is possibly TRBD2 (5 bases). There are 15 residues in the CDR3. Germline-derived CDR1 and CDR2 are SGHTA and FQGNSA. Trimming removed 4 bases from V and 1 base from J, with 12 bases in between. The full variable domain, in which reference TRBV7-2 and TRBJ2-3 provide the parts outside the CDR3, is GAGVSQSPSNKVTEKGKDVELRCDPISGHTALYWYRQSLGQGLEFLIYFQGNSAPDKSGLPSDRFSAERTGGSVSTLTIQRTQQEDSAVYLCASSWVASGTDTQYFGPGTRLTVL.

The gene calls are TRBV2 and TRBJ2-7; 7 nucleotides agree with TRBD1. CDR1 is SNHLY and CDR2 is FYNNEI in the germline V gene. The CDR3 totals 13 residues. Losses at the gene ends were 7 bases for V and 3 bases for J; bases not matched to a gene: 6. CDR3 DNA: TGTGCCAGCATTAGGGGGACAGTCTACGAGCAGTACTTC. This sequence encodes CASIRGTVYEQYF.

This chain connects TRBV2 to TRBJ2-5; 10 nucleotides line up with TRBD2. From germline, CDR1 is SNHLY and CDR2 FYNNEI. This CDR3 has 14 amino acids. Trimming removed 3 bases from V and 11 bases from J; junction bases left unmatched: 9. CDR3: CASSDLKRGGEQYF. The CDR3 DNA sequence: TGTGCCAGCAGTGACCTCAAGCGGGGGGGAGAGCAGTACTTC.